The clone carrying this TCR beta chain was observed a few times. This specimen belongs to a study of blood T cell repertoires in COVID-19. About the study: The samples span acute and convalescent COVID-19 from the United States, Italy and Spain. T cells, B-cell-depleted T cells, or PBMCs supplied cDNA or gDNA.

V was clipped by 3 bases and J by 2 bases, with 13 bases between them. Germline V gene lookup returns CDR1 MGHRA and CDR2 YSYEKL. The CDR3 extends over 16 amino acids. In the original processing: Quantification of nucleated cells was approximated via reference gene primer amplification. Sequencing was performed with immunoSEQ multiplex PCR; in TCRdb, only in-frame clones are kept and a portion is missing. That table furnishes V, J and clone size, whereas the DNA furnished D and trimming. The table lists some 320,000 clones, around 87% of them singletons, with roughly 7.1% in the top ten. The sample comprised peripheral blood. The receptor was isolated from a woman aged 45-59 years who had recovered from COVID-19. The chain is built from TRBV4-1 and TRBJ2-2; TRBD1 is a possible D gene (6 bases). The DNA of the CDR3 is TGCGCCAGCAGCCATGAACAGGGAACCAACACCGGGGAGCTGTTTTTT. Amino acid sequence: CASSHEQGTNTGELFF.